The source of this T cell receptor (beta chain) is a study of blood T cell repertoires in COVID-19 (dated by TCRdb to the early 2020s). With regard to the full study: Collaborator samples came from the United States, Italy and Spain and covered acute and convalescent phases of COVID-19. Where available, HLA class I and class II types were taken from metadata supplied by the sample provider and were not determined by assay-based typing. The repertoires were made available in a free public database intended to serve as a resource for research on the immune response to SARS-CoV-2. The prospective study material was composed of cDNA or gDNA derived from T cells, B-cell-depleted T cells, or PBMCs. Samples came from the ongoing ImmuneRACE study (first 160 participants) plus 1,254 subjects from 6 global collaborators. Deeply sampled blood TCRbeta repertoires from subjects exposed to, actively infected with, or recovered from COVID-19 were included in the dataset. Sample metadata almost always included a de-identified subject ID, COVID-19 status, age in years and sex. Here is what the overall study found, with its caveats: How much clinical and demographic metadata was included differed by source and by participant, and the metadata was provided uncurated.

This clone was seen just once. Its target antigen remains unknown. Qualities for individual bases were not recorded, and no much larger clone is one base off. Reading from cysteine to phenylalanine, the CDR3 counts 14 amino acids. Only the CDR3 DNA is retained, 42 bases long and in frame from the first base. V drops 5 bases and J drops 5 bases, leaving 13 bases in between. In the germline V gene (reference sequence), CDR1 corresponds to LNHNV and CDR2 to YYDKDF. TCRbeta CDR3 regions were amplified from genomic DNA by means of the immunoSEQ Assay, a bias-controlled multiplex PCR. The original methods were these. The number of nucleated cells in each sample was estimated from the amplification of reference gene primers within the assay. Sequence reads were collapsed and filtered to measure the absolute abundance of every unique TCRbeta CDR3 rearrangement. Productive Simpson clonality was computed per sample as the square root of Simpson's diversity index over productive rearrangements. Here the immuneACCESS table is served through TCRdb, limited to in-frame sequences with V and J called. Missing clones are a known gap in these copies; in checked studies unresolved V genes cover under half, and the rest lacks a known reason. The V and J calls and the clone size are those of that table, but D and trimming were determined from the DNA. For this sample there are 350,000 to 550,000 clones; 85% to 90% appear just once. Roughly 1.1% of the sample lies in the top ten.

In the prospective study, participants were about 18 to 95 years old, resided in about 25 geographic areas of the United States, and were enrolled through a virtual design. To assign participants to cohorts, the prospective study relied on clinical history that participants themselves reported in a screening survey and a study questionnaire. ImmuneRACE Cohort 3 recovered participants were defined by two consecutive negative NP/OP PCR tests, healthcare professional clearance, or symptom resolution. Each participant in the prospective study had whole blood, serum and a nasopharyngeal or oropharyngeal swab collected by mobile phlebotomists. Participants in the prospective study had the option to provide additional blood draws and questionnaires over a roughly 2-month period. Prospective study blood samples were shipped either frozen or at room temperature before DNA extraction.

The sample consisted of PBMCs or T cells enriched from blood (not recorded which). This sequence uses TRBV15 and TRBJ1-5, with the D gene not clear enough to name. The receptor was derived from a man aged 25 to 40 who had recovered from COVID-19. The CDR3 here reads CATSPLGDYQPQHF. The sequence in DNA is TGTGCCACCAGCCCCCTGGGCGATTATCAGCCCCAGCATTTT.